The rows below give T cell receptor beta chains drawn from one sample of a study of blood T cell repertoires in COVID-19. TCRdb's table, derived via immunoSEQ multiplex PCR, lists solely in-frame clones and lacks some. The repertoire consists of 95,000 to 100,000 clones, with about 88% occurring once and the leading ten covering 1.5% to 2%. The specimen was peripheral blood. All receptors come from a man aged 80 or over with acute or convalescent COVID-19. CDR3s leave out the opening cysteine and the closing phenylalanine or tryptophan. Fields, in order: CDR3 length, V gene, CDR3 protein.

len: 13
v_gene: TRBV9
CDR3aa: ASSVGGHMPGTQY

len: 13
v_gene: TRBV2
CDR3aa: ASSDRGVGNQPQH

len: 13
v_gene: TRBV7-2
CDR3aa: ASSLDRGGTRGYT

len: 12
v_gene: TRBV9
CDR3aa: ASSVGDRGGEQY

len: 8
v_gene: TRBV29-1
CDR3aa: SAGQAEAF

len: 14
v_gene: TRBV5-6
CDR3aa: ASSLAETVINSPLH

len: 11
v_gene: TRBV3-1/TRBV3-2
CDR3aa: ASSHGQGYGYT

len: 14
v_gene: TRBV5-4
CDR3aa: ASSLGGTSGSNEQF

len: 11
v_gene: TRBV18
CDR3aa: ASSYGQVDEQF

len: 11
v_gene: TRBV2
CDR3aa: ASSGIPQGEQF

len: 13
v_gene: TRBV7-9
CDR3aa: ASSTWTGGDEKLF

len: 12
v_gene: TRBV10-3
CDR3aa: AISEREGQETQY

len: 10
v_gene: TRBV29-1
CDR3aa: SVDSGRETQY

len: 13
v_gene: TRBV7-2
CDR3aa: ASMPQGLAYGEQY

len: 12
v_gene: TRBV30
CDR3aa: AWSGTDGGHEQF

len: 12
v_gene: TRBV6-6
CDR3aa: ASSQTGGTGELF

len: 15
v_gene: TRBV7-2
CDR3aa: ASSGPGLAGGSNEQF

len: 14
v_gene: TRBV21-1
CDR3aa: ASSRNRTGGLDGYT

len: 14
v_gene: TRBV7-8
CDR3aa: ASSQILPGQGGEQY

len: 12
v_gene: TRBV30
CDR3aa: AVANRDRVYEQY

len: 14
v_gene: TRBV10-1
CDR3aa: ASSEGLAGGINEQY

len: 11
v_gene: TRBV3-1/TRBV3-2
CDR3aa: ASSQSGIHGYT

len: 13
v_gene: TRBV28
CDR3aa: ASSFGDRVGTEAF

len: 14
v_gene: TRBV11-3
CDR3aa: ASTLGSGGGTGELF

len: 11
v_gene: TRBV18
CDR3aa: ASSPSGTDTQY

len: 14
v_gene: TRBV7-3
CDR3aa: ASSPGTSGYQETQY

len: 11
v_gene: TRBV7-9
CDR3aa: ASTRGDRQPQH

len: 11
v_gene: TRBV2
CDR3aa: ASSSDRASGYT

len: 14
v_gene: TRBV4-1
CDR3aa: ASSQAPLSSTDTQY

len: 15
v_gene: TRBV29-1
CDR3aa: SVRRLIAGAAWNEQF

len: 10
v_gene: TRBV5-1
CDR3aa: ASSPNTGELF

len: 13
v_gene: TRBV18
CDR3aa: ASSPVRTGYNEQF

len: 13
v_gene: TRBV6-5
CDR3aa: ASSSRDREGPPLH

len: 13
v_gene: TRBV10-3
CDR3aa: AISDRDRGLYEQY

len: 12
v_gene: TRBV3-1/TRBV3-2
CDR3aa: ASRPRVGVEKLF

len: 13
v_gene: TRBV11-2
CDR3aa: ASSLQGLFDNEQF

len: 12
v_gene: TRBV19
CDR3aa: ASSPGTSGYEQY

len: 13
v_gene: TRBV6-5
CDR3aa: ASSDTRTATYEQY

len: 13
v_gene: TRBV15
CDR3aa: ATSRDPGSSYEQY

len: 14
v_gene: TRBV27
CDR3aa: ASRSLWDNYNSPLH

len: 12
v_gene: TRBV19
CDR3aa: ASSIRGANYGYT

len: 11
v_gene: TRBV29-1
CDR3aa: SVDFANTGELF

len: 12
v_gene: TRBV18
CDR3aa: ASSRDSSGNTIY

len: 12
v_gene: TRBV6-1
CDR3aa: ASSESGGWEKLF

len: 12
v_gene: TRBV11-3
CDR3aa: ASSPGEPSQPQH

len: 16
v_gene: TRBV2
CDR3aa: ASRFGLAGRNSYNEQF